This entry lists 3 T cell receptor beta chains sequenced from one sample in a study of a mutant IDH1 vaccine in newly diagnosed glioma. The assay was immunoSEQ multiplex PCR, and TCRdb's table has in-frame clones only and misses some. Of under 40,000 clones in the sample, 80% to 85% were seen once. Their antigen targets remain unknown. Time point of the sample: week 47, end of study. The vaccine gave 300 ug of a 20-mer mutant IDH1 peptide subcutaneously per dose. This sample comprised PBMCs, obtained from a glioma patient whose treatment included an IDH1 peptide vaccine. These TCRs come from a young man with glioma.

The CDR3 coding sequence is TGCGCCAGCAGCACCATGACAGGGGACTATGGCTACACCTTC. Translated: CASSTMTGDYGYTF. The chain uses TRBV5-1 and TRBJ1-2, with 8 bases identical to TRBD1. Per the germline V gene, CDR1 is SGHRS and CDR2 is YFSETQ. The V gene end was trimmed by 4 bases and the J gene end by 3 bases; junction bases not matched to a gene: 5. There are 14 residues in the CDR3.

DNA of the CDR3: TGTGCCTGGAGTGTCGGGGGTAATCAGCCCCAGCATTTT. It yields the protein CAWSVGGNQPQHF. This sequence joins TRBV30 and TRBJ1-5, with a weak D call TRBD1 (5 bases). The CDR3 has 13 residues. The ends were cut back, 0 bases at V and 4 bases at J, with 7 bases in the middle. Germline V gives CDR1 GTSNPN, CDR2 SVGIG (reference sequence).

This clone came up a few times. This chain links TRBV28 with TRBJ1-5; 7 bases align to TRBD1. CDR1 MDHEN and CDR2 SYDVKM come from the germline V gene. This CDR3 is built from 14 residues. Trimming took 7 bases from V and 2 from J; bases not matched to a gene: 5. The CDR3 sequence: CASIRDRGNQPQHF. The CDR3 nucleotides are TGTGCCAGCATCCGAGACAGGGGCAATCAGCCCCAGCATTTT.